This T cell receptor (beta chain) is drawn from a study of cytomegalovirus exposure and HLA in healthy donors. Notes on the study in general: Sequencing likely produced, as an artifact, a cluster of highly shared sequence variants.

This CDR3 is built from 15 residues. The V and J ends lost 1 base and 4 bases respectively, with 13 bases between them. The germline V gene encodes CDR1 SGHAT and CDR2 FQNNGV. PCR primers comprised 60 Vbeta and 13 Jbeta primers. Some clones are missing from TCRdb's copy, which holds only in-frame ones; the method was immunoSEQ multiplex PCR. The table has roughly 200,000 clones, 75% to 85% seen once. Comment on this clone: Antigen specificity is unknown.

The sequence was collected from a woman aged 45-60 years in good health and CMV-seronegative. The sequenced material came from PBMCs. The rearrangement uses TRBV11-2 and TRBJ2-5, with a weak D call TRBD2 (7 bases). The CDR3 loop reads CASSLVTGGRETQYF. The CDR3 DNA reads as TGTGCCAGCAGCTTAGTTACCGGGGGGCGAGAGACCCAGTACTTC.